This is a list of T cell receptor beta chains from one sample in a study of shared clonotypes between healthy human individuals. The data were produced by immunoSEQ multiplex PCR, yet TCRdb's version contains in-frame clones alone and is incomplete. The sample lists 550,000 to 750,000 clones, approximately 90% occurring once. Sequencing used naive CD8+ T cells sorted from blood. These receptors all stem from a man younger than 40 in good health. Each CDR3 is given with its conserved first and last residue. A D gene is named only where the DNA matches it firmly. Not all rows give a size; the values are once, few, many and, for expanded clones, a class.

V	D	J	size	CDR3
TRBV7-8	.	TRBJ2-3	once	CASSWGTSTDTQYF
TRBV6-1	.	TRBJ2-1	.	CASSGRRNEQFF
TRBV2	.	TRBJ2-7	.	CASIGRSYEQYF
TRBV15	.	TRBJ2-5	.	CATSGTRAVQETQYF
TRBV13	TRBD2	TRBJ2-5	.	CVSTRRGLADQETQYF
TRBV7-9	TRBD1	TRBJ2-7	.	CASSLGQGAKEQYF
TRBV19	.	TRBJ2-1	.	CASSNHNEQFF
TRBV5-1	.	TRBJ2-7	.	CASSSRDTGPVEQYF
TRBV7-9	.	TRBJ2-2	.	CASSLRAPPMYTGELFF
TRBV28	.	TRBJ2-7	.	CASSFAGGPGDYEQYF
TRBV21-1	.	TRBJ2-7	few	CASSKEVAGEQGDYEQYF
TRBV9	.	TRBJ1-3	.	CASSVQREISGNTIYF
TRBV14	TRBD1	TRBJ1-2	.	CASSQDWTGSQDGYTF
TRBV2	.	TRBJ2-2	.	CASHTRELNTGELFF
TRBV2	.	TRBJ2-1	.	CASRNSASSYNEQFF
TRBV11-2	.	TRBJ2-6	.	CASSLASPVWVLTF
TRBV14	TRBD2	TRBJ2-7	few	CASSQGGRAYEQYF
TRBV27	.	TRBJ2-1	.	CASSLSPGRHNEQFF
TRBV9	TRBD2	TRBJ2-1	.	CASSRGLAGADEQFF
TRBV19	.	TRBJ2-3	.	CASSPSDMGGTDTQYF
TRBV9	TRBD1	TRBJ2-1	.	CASSSTGGYQATRLGFF
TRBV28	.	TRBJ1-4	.	CASSLDGEKLFF
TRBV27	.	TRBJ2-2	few	CASRGGATNTGELFF
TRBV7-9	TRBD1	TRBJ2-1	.	CASSPDRGPLF
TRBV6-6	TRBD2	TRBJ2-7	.	CASRAGGYEQYF
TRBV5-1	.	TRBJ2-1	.	CASSLARRVSYNEQFF
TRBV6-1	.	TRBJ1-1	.	CASSVGVFDTTEAFF
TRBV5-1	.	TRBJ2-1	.	CASSSFESSWDEQFF
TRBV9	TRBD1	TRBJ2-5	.	CASSPWTGTRQETQYF
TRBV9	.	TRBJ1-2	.	CASTGQFRNYGYTF
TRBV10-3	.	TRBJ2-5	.	CAISESSMEGVGETQYF
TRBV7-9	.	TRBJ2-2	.	CASSGRGQAAGELFF
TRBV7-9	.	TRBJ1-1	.	CASRLQGGGGTEAFF
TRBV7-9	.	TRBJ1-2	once	CASSLVGRGNGYTF
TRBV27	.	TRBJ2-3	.	CASTRGPSDTQYF
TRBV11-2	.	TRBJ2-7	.	CASTEDRNDIHEQYF
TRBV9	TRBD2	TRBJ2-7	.	CASSVALAGALSYEQYF
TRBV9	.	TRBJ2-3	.	CASSSTQYF
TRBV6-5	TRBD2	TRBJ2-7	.	CASSYSAGVNEQYF
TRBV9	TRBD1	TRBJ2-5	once	CASSFRDRDRETQYF
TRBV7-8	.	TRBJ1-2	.	CASSEGMWDVYGDYTF
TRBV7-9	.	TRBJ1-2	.	CASSLEGNGYTF
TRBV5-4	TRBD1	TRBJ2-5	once	CASSLLGTGPAQETQYF
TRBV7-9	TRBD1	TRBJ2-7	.	CASSVIGQGFYEQYF
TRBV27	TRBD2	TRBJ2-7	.	CASREREVSYEQYF
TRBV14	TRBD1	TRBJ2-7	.	CASSQGTGWYEQYF
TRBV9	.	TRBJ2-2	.	CASSVGGNADTGELFF
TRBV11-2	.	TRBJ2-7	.	CASSLVPSVRF
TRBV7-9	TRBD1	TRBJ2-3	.	CASSQTTPDRGRPDTQYF
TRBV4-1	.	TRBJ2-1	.	CASSQVEAPHNEQFF
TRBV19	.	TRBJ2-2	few	CASTWGTGELFF
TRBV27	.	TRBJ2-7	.	CASSSAGYEQYF
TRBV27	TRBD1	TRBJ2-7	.	CASSFQPGQGPYEQYF
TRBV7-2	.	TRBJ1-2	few	CASSFGLPDGYTF
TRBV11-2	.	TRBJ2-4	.	CASSLGLGAPRENIQYF